This record looks at one T cell receptor beta chain sequence and its context. Other nucleotide sequences in the sample specify the same CDR3. 13 Jbeta primers and 60 Vbeta primers were used for the PCR. The data were produced by immunoSEQ multiplex PCR, yet TCRdb's version contains in-frame clones alone and is incomplete. Counted here are about 120,000 clones, 75% to 90% occurring once; the ten biggest clones make up 8% to 9%. This entry comes from a study of cytomegalovirus exposure and HLA in healthy donors. Germline V CDR1 and CDR2: SGHRS, YFSETQ. This CDR3 comprises 14 residues. Trimming took off 1 base at V and 0 bases at J, with 7 bases between the two ends.

This chain links TRBV5-1 with TRBJ1-1; no definite D call. The TCR originated in a female donor in good health and CMV-seropositive. Material: PBMCs. CDR3 region: CASSLLSMNTEAFF. CDR3 nucleotides: TGCGCCAGCAGCTTGCTATCTATGAACACTGAAGCTTTCTTT.